This TCR beta chain is drawn from a study of blood T cells in healthy people across ages. Then a second PCR, running about 7 to 11 cycles, was carried out with a sample-barcoded 5' primer and a J-beta primer mix. TCRdb passed the 5' RACE reads through MiXCR, listing each CDR3 protein once. This table has roughly 1.6 million distinct CDR3 sequences, about 35% appearing once. V was pared by 11 bases and J by 6 bases, with 11 bases between. CDR1 is MDHEN and CDR2 is SYDVKM in the germline V gene. This CDR3 region has 12 residues. Study-level findings and limits: Diversity estimates from one million T cells were considered underestimates. Getting older went along with TCR beta diversity per million T cells dropping roughly linearly. Diversity of TCR beta correlated strongly with naive T cell percentage.

Extractions gave at least 5 micrograms of total RNA per sample. This clonotype was seen more than once but under ten times. Its matching antigen is unknown. The source of this sequence is a woman aged 25 to 39 in good health. This chain joins TRBV28 and TRBJ1-6; D might be TRBD1 (6 bases). Sequenced input: blood. Here the CDR3 reads CAVRTVNSPLHF. The CDR3 nucleotides are TGTGCCGTAAGGACAGTTAATTCACCCCTCCACTTT.